This T cell receptor beta chain was sequenced for a study of blood T cell repertoires in COVID-19. This CDR3 comprises 17 residues. Trimming removed 3 bases from V and 5 bases from J, with 18 bases in between. The germline V gene encodes CDR1 SGDLS and CDR2 YYNGEE. Measured with immunoSEQ multiplex PCR; TCRdb has only the in-frame clones, and not every one. The data contain 100,000 to 150,000 clones, 85% of them singletons. Sequencing input: peripheral blood. This TCR was recovered from a woman aged 80 or over with acute or convalescent COVID-19. The chain is built from TRBV9 and TRBJ1-6; D gene ambiguous. The CDR3 region is CASSAPPERMNNSPLHF. The DNA for the CDR3 is TGTGCCAGCAGCGCACCTCCCGAGCGGATGAATAATTCACCCCTCCACTTT.